The clone carrying this TCR beta chain has more than one count but fewer than ten. Preparing the TCRbeta library involved the use of unique molecular identifiers. In TCRdb, the PCR reads were re-called with MiXCR into one record per CDR3 protein. In the table there are around 600,000 distinct CDR3 sequences, about 15% of which are singletons. This record belongs to a study of T-cell reconstitution after alpha-beta-depleted transplantation in children. Unmatched junction bases numbered 9, after V lost 0 bases and J lost 3 bases. This CDR3 is built from 17 residues. The germline V gene has CDR1 SGHRS and CDR2 YFSETQ.

The gene calls are TRBV5-1 and TRBJ2-3, with 8 positions matching TRBD1. This receptor was obtained from a human donor who donated a stem cell graft to a child with acute myeloid leukemia. This sample comprised PBMCs from the stem cell graft donor, obtained from the stem cell graft. In nucleotides, the CDR3 is TGCGCCAGCAGCTTGGACGGGACAGGTGGGTCGACAGATACGCAGTATTTT. As protein: CASSLDGTGGSTDTQYF.